This paragraph covers one T cell receptor (beta chain) sequence. Its antigen is undetermined. Because the CDR3's place on the DNA is in doubt, the DNA is left out and the CDR3 is given as listed by TCRdb. MiXCR, applied by TCRdb to the 5' RACE reads, yields one record per CDR3 protein. The sample includes 55,000 to 65,000 distinct CDR3 sequences, 3.7% of them seen just once. Source material was 2 million unsorted PBMCs, stored at -80 °C in RNAlater. The data were obtained in a study of neurological immune-mediated disorders. The germline gives CDR1 SGHDT, CDR2 YYEEEE. The CDR3 has 24 amino acids, counting both end residues. General study points: Multiple sclerosis patients had less TCR clonal expansion than even healthy controls, unlike HTLV-1-associated myelopathy.

The rearrangement joins TRBV5-6 to TRBJ2-7; TRBD1 reflects the table's D call only, with no check against the DNA. Input material: PBMCs. This TCR was recovered from a woman aged 50 to 60 with multiple sclerosis. CDR3 sequence: CASSFYICSASSRLGTVGRNEQYF.